This T cell receptor beta chain comes out of a study of T cell responses to AZD1222 COVID-19 vaccine. Study information: Second-dose recipients at about 4 or about 12 weeks were treated as one pooled group. Whole-study findings and limits: Two doses of AZD1222 preceded a rise in Spike-specific TCR breadth and depth. Donors in the cohort were predominantly white British and more often female, and clonal diversity was possibly underestimated.

Sequencing was performed with immunoSEQ multiplex PCR; in TCRdb, only in-frame clones are kept and a portion is missing. In the table there are about 150,000 clones, 90% to 95% of which are singletons. About this clone: Its specificity is unknown.

The source material was peripheral blood, sampled on day 0 of AZD1222 vaccination. This receptor was taken from an adult in good health.

CDR3 amino acids: CASSYVKGGATYEQYF. The CDR3 coding sequence is TGTGCCAGCAGTTACGTGAAGGGGGGTGCTACCTACGAGCAGTACTTC. The chain combines TRBV6-2 or TRBV6-3 with TRBJ2-7; the D call may be TRBD1 or TRBD2 (6 bases each). This CDR3 region has 16 residues. Germline values: CDR1 MNHEY, CDR2 SVGEGT. Trimming left V 2 bases short and J 2 bases short, with 16 bases between.